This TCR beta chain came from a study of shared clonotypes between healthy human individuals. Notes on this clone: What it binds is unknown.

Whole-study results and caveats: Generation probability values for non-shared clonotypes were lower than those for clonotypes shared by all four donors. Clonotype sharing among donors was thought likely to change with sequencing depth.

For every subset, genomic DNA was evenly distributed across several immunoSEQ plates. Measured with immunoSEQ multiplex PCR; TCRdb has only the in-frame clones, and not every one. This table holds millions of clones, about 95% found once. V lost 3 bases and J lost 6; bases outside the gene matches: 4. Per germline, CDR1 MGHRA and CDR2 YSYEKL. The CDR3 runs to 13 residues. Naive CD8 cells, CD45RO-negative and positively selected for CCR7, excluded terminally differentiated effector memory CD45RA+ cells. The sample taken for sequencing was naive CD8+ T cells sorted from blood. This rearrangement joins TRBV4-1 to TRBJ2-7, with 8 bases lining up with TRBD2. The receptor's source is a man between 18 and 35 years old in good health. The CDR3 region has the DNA TGCGCCAGCAGCCAGGCGACTAGCGCCGAGCAGTACTTC. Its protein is CASSQATSAEQYF.